These 28 T cell receptor beta chains were sequenced from one sample in a study of patients and donors after allogeneic stem cell transplantation. TCRdb analysed the RT-PCR reads with MiXCR anew, one entry per CDR3 protein. This sample has 200,000 to 250,000 distinct CDR3 sequences, with around an eighth found just once. Sequences were obtained from blood, either unsorted or a sorted T cell fraction (not recorded which). The source of these receptors is a human donor who was either an allogeneic HSCT recipient or a stem cell or donor lymphocyte infusion donor (not recorded which). It is not recorded whose cells these are; they may come from a transplant donor.

This chain connects TRBV15 to TRBJ1-5; maybe TRBD1 (5 bases). Germline V gene data show CDR1 as LNHNV and CDR2 as YYDKDF (reference sequence). Trimming pared 3 bases from V and 7 bases from J, leaving 16 bases between. This CDR3 comprises 15 residues. The CDR3: CATSSLGTKQQPQHF. The CDR3 DNA sequence: TGTGCCACCAGCAGTCTCGGGACTAAGCAACAGCCCCAGCATTTT.

The chain carries TRBV27 and TRBJ2-5, with unresolved D. Trimming removed 3 bases from V and 1 base from J, with 6 bases in between. CDR1 is MNHEY and CDR2 is SMNVEV in the germline V gene (reference sequence). CDR3 length: 13 amino acids. The CDR3 is CASSFSRQETQYF. DNA of the CDR3: TGTGCCAGCAGTTTTTCCCGCCAAGAGACCCAGTACTTC.

This clonotype was seen at least ten times. This chain uses TRBV12-3 or TRBV12-4 with TRBJ2-2; a possible D gene is TRBD1 (7 bases). The CDR3 is 15 residues long. The ends were cut back, 5 bases at V and 4 bases at J, with 14 bases in the middle. The DNA of the CDR3 is TGTGCCAGCAGTACACGACAGGGAGGCACCGGGGAGCTGTTTTTT. Amino acid sequence: CASSTRQGGTGELFF.

This clonotype was recorded a few times. V and J are TRBV12-3 or TRBV12-4 and TRBJ1-2, with 7 bases that match TRBD1. V shed 6 bases, J shed 2 bases, and the junction held 6 bases outside the gene matches. The CDR3 sequence is 14 residues long. This CDR3 is CASRSGGANYGYTF. CDR3 sequence (DNA): TGTGCCAGCAGGTCAGGGGGGGCCAACTATGGCTACACCTTC.

The chain joins TRBV9 to TRBJ2-2; 8 nucleotides line up with TRBD2. Trimming cost V 2 bases and J 6 bases; bases outside gene matches: 6. The CDR3 sequence is 15 residues long. The germline V gene encodes CDR1 SGDLS and CDR2 YYNGEE. CDR3 in DNA: TGTGCCAGCAGCGTTGGTAGCGGGGTACCCGGGGAGCTGTTTTTT. Translated, it gives CASSVGSGVPGELFF.

CDR3 region: CASSPSSSGGLYEQYF. The CDR3 region has the DNA TGTGCCAGCAGCCCAAGCTCTAGCGGGGGTCTCTACGAGCAGTACTTC. The chain combines TRBV5-4 with TRBJ2-7; 10 bases line up with TRBD2. Looked up from germline, CDR1 is SGHNT and CDR2 is YYREEE (reference sequence). This CDR3 spans 16 amino acids. V dropped 4 bases and J dropped 3; count of bases not matched to a gene: 10.

This clonotype was recorded at least ten times. The genes are TRBV3-1 and TRBJ1-2; a weak D match, TRBD1 (6 bases). The CDR3 has 14 amino acids. The germline V gene has CDR1 LGHDT and CDR2 YNNKEL (reference sequence). Trimming cost V 8 bases and J 2 bases, with 15 bases left between them. CDR3: CASRDTPSNYGYTF. The CDR3 coding sequence is TGTGCCAGCCGGGACACCCCATCAAACTATGGCTACACCTTC.

This sequence joins TRBV15 and TRBJ2-7; TRBD2 might be the D (6 bases). Germline CDR1 LNHNV, CDR2 YYDKDF (reference sequence). This CDR3 spans 14 amino acids. V was pared by 4 bases and J by 1 base, with 11 bases between. CDR3 nucleotides: TGTGCCACCAGCAAAACGGGGGTTTCCTACGAGCAGTACTTC. Its translation: CATSKTGVSYEQYF.

The table lists this clonotype with many counts. The chain uses TRBV5-4 and TRBJ2-1, with D possibly matching TRBD2 (6 bases). The CDR3 sequence is 16 residues long. The V and J ends lost 4 bases and 2 bases respectively, with 16 bases between them. Germline CDR1 is SGHNT and CDR2 is YYREEE (reference sequence). The CDR3 spells CASSRPGGEAYNEQFF. CDR3 sequence (DNA): TGTGCCAGCAGCCGTCCTGGCGGGGAGGCCTACAATGAGCAGTTCTTC. Supplemented by reference TRBV5-4 and TRBJ2-1, the full variable domain reads ETGVTQSPTHLIKTRGQQVTLRCSSQSGHNTVSWYQQALGQGPQFIFQYYREEENGRGNFPPRFSGLQFPNYSSELNVNALELDDSALYLCASSRPGGEAYNEQFFGPGTRLTVL.

There are a few counts of this clonotype. CDR3 region: CASSVGGDRVRTEAFF. Here the CDR3 DNA reads TGTGCCAGCAGCGTAGGAGGGGACAGGGTTAGGACTGAAGCTTTCTTT. The chain combines TRBV9 with TRBJ1-1, with 9 bases identical to TRBD1. CDR1 and CDR2 (germline): SGDLS, YYNGEE. With 0 bases clipped from V and 5 bases from J, the junction kept 8 bases outside the gene matches. The CDR3 totals 16 residues.

This clonotype was seen many times. This rearrangement joins TRBV12-3 or TRBV12-4 to TRBJ1-1; D unresolved. The V gene lost 8 bases and the J gene lost 0 bases, with 13 bases spanning the gap. The CDR3 covers 14 residues. This CDR3 is CASGGPGLNTEAFF. The CDR3 nucleotides are TGTGCCAGCGGAGGTCCCGGATTGAACACTGAAGCTTTCTTT.

The CDR3 nucleotides read TGTGCCAGCAGCTTAATGGTCGGGACAGGGCCCAACGAGCAGTACTTC. It codes for CASSLMVGTGPNEQYF. The rearrangement links TRBV7-3 to TRBJ2-7, with TRBD1 matching over 9 bases. This CDR3 region has 16 residues. V gave up 1 base and J gave up 5 bases; unmatched junction bases: 9. In germline, CDR1 is SGHTA, CDR2 FQGTGA.

The table lists this clonotype with many counts. The V and J genes are TRBV12-3 or TRBV12-4 and TRBJ2-7; weak D call: TRBD2 (5 bases). This CDR3 region has 14 residues. The V end lost 0 bases, the J end lost 3 bases, and 9 bases lay between the germline ends. The CDR3 nucleotides are TGTGCCAGCAGTTTAGCGGGAGTCCTCTACGAGCAGTACTTC. Protein: CASSLAGVLYEQYF.

The rearrangement uses TRBV6-2 or TRBV6-3 and TRBJ1-2; D remains ambiguous. V gave up 2 bases and J gave up 4 bases, with 11 bases separating them. This CDR3 contains 14 residues. CDR1 is MNHEY and CDR2 is SVGEGT in the germline V gene. The CDR3 loop reads CASSYEGRAYGYTF. The CDR3 coding sequence is TGTGCCAGCAGTTACGAGGGCAGAGCCTATGGCTACACCTTC.

This clonotype was observed once. The chain uses TRBV4-1 and TRBJ2-6; 8 bases match TRBD1. Unmatched junction bases numbered 10, after V lost 3 bases and J lost 0 bases. Germline V CDR1 and CDR2: MGHRA, YSYEKL. This CDR3 has 19 residues. The CDR3 DNA reads TGCGCCAGCAGCCATATCAGTACAGGGGGTGGCTCTGGGGCCAACGTCCTGACTTTC. Amino acid sequence: CASSHISTGGGSGANVLTF.

V is TRBV20-1 and J is TRBJ2-3; D not certain. CDR3 size: 10 residues. V was pared by 4 bases and J by 2 bases, with 1 base between. Germline V lookup: CDR1 DFQATT, CDR2 SNEGSKA (reference sequence). The CDR3 loop reads CSATTDTQYF. In DNA form, the CDR3 reads TGCAGTGCTACCACAGATACGCAGTATTTT.

This clonotype appeared a few times. The V gene is TRBV19, the J gene TRBJ2-2, with D perhaps TRBD1 or TRBD2 (6 bases each). There are 15 residues in the CDR3. Between the trimmed V and J ends, which lost 2 bases and 3 bases, there was a span of 10 bases. The germline V gene has CDR1 LNHDA and CDR2 SQIVND (reference sequence). The CDR3 DNA is TGTGCCAGTAGTATACAGGGGACTCACACCGGGGAGCTGTTTTTT. Its protein is CASSIQGTHTGELFF.

The chain couples TRBV7-3 to TRBJ2-1; D is undetermined. The V end was cut by 4 bases, the J end by 8 bases, with 15 bases between. Per germline, CDR1 SGHTA and CDR2 FQGTGA. The CDR3 loop spans 14 amino acids. The CDR3 loop is CASSWGPIGDEQFF. The CDR3 bases are TGTGCCAGCAGCTGGGGTCCCATCGGCGATGAGCAGTTCTTC.

The chain recombines TRBV19 with TRBJ1-1, with D perhaps TRBD1 (6 bases). The CDR3 is 15 residues long. The V end was cut by 3 bases, the J end by 5 bases, with 16 bases between. Per germline, CDR1 LNHDA and CDR2 SQIVND (reference sequence). CDR3 DNA sequence: TGTGCCAGTAGTATCGTCGGCCAGGGGAGGACTGAAGCTTTCTTT. It specifies CASSIVGQGRTEAFF.

This clonotype was seen more than once but under ten times. The chain uses TRBV18 and TRBJ2-7, with D uncertain. The CDR3 is 13 residues long. V was pared by 4 bases and J by 0 bases, with 7 bases between. Germline V gene sequence: CDR1 KGHSH, CDR2 LQKENI. The DNA of the CDR3 is TGTGCCAGCTCACAGGAGAGCTCCTACGAGCAGTACTTC. Translated, it gives CASSQESSYEQYF.

This clonotype was found many times. The chain recombines TRBV7-2 with TRBJ1-3, with D perhaps TRBD1 (5 bases). Trimming cost V 1 base and J 6 bases, with 13 bases left between them. The CDR3 has 15 residues. Germline lookup yields CDR1 SGHTA and CDR2 FQGNSA. This CDR3 reads CASSLEGLSENTIYF. The DNA of the CDR3 is TGTGCCAGCAGCTTAGAGGGGTTAAGTGAAAACACCATATATTTT.

The V and J genes are TRBV19 and TRBJ1-1; TRBD1 is a possible D gene (5 bases). V lost 3 bases and J 0 bases, leaving 20 bases between the germline ends. The CDR3 covers 18 residues. CDR1 is LNHDA, CDR2 SQIVND, per germline (reference sequence). CDR3 protein: CASSIAGQGPNLNTEAFF. CDR3 sequence (DNA): TGTGCCAGTAGTATCGCGGGGCAGGGCCCAAACTTGAACACTGAAGCTTTCTTT.

This clonotype turned up a few times. At one end the junction does not follow the germline gene, possibly because of a read error. J is TRBJ2-5 and V is TRBV20-1, with D perhaps TRBD1 (5 bases). From germline, CDR1 is DFQATT and CDR2 SNEGSKA (reference sequence). The CDR3 is made up of 13 amino acids. CDR3 protein: CSARGQVKETQYF. CDR3 sequence (DNA): TGCAGCGCTAGGGGCCAGGTCAAGGAGACCCAGTACTTC.

The V gene is TRBV3-1, the J gene TRBJ1-1, with D perhaps TRBD1 (6 bases). Deletions cut 5 bases from V and 6 bases from J, with 16 bases between. Germline CDR1 is LGHDT and CDR2 is YNNKEL (reference sequence). This CDR3 spans 14 amino acids. CDR3 sequence (DNA): TGTGCCAGCAGCTACGAAGTCGGGGGCGCTGAAGCTTTCTTT. Its translation: CASSYEVGGAEAFF.

In this sample, this clonotype turned up a few times. This rearrangement joins TRBV10-3 to TRBJ1-6; D uncertain. The V gene lost 10 bases and the J gene lost 7 bases, with 17 bases spanning the gap. There are 14 residues in the CDR3. Germline CDR1 reads ENHRY; CDR2 reads SYGVKD. The CDR3 region is CASGLTLRNSPLHF. CDR3 nucleotide sequence: TGTGCCAGCGGGCTGACCCTTCGAAATTCACCCCTCCACTTT.

This clonotype came up a few times. The chain has TRBV7-9 and TRBJ2-2, with D maybe TRBD2 (6 bases). Trimming removed 5 bases from V and 5 bases from J, with 6 bases in between. This CDR3 contains 12 residues. Per the germline V gene, CDR1 is SEHNR and CDR2 is FQNEAQ (reference sequence). The CDR3 nucleotides are TGTGCCAGCAGCCGGGAGACCGGGGAGCTGTTTTTT. Protein sequence: CASSRETGELFF.

V and J are TRBV20-1 and TRBJ2-1; 10 nucleotides match TRBD1. Germline-derived CDR1 and CDR2 are DFQATT and SNEGSKA (reference sequence). This CDR3 contains 15 residues. V shed 2 bases, J shed 5 bases, and the junction held 6 bases outside the gene matches. Here the CDR3 DNA reads TGCAGTGCTAGAACCGGGACAGGGGTCAACAATGAGCAGTTCTTC. Translating gives CSARTGTGVNNEQFF.

This clonotype was seen repeatedly, ten times or more. The rearrangement links TRBV3-1 to TRBJ1-1; D gene unclear. This CDR3 is 13 amino acids long. Germline CDR1 is LGHDT and CDR2 is YNNKEL (reference sequence). V shed 5 bases and J shed 7 bases, with 14 bases lying between them. DNA for the CDR3: TGTGCCAGCAGCGAAATAATCGGGAGTGAAGCTTTCTTT. Translation gives CASSEIIGSEAFF.